The 27 T cell receptor beta chains presented below share a single source sample, sequenced in a study of T-cell memory formation after mild COVID-19 (dated by TCRdb to the early 2020s). Libraries were constructed by 5' RACE. The instrument given in TCRdb is Illumina NovaSeq 6000. The public reads were run again by TCRdb, first through fastp at Q25 and then through MiXCR, and only productive beta chains were kept. One record per CDR3 amino acid sequence lists the most common genes and DNA. The sample contains about 110,000 distinct CDR3 sequences, around 12% of them found a single time. The biggest ten clones account for around 25% of the sample. The sequenced sample was PBMCs or a T cell subset sorted from them (not recorded which). All receptors derive from an adult woman who had mild COVID-19 (a few samples of this study predate the infection). The sample titles of this study are shuffled in the database, so cell type and time point are left out; the donor was told from shared clones.

The chain has TRBV24-1 and TRBJ2-2, with TRBD1 identical over 7 bases. CDR1 and CDR2 (germline): KGHDR, SFDVKD. V lost 4 bases and J lost 8; bases outside the gene matches: 12. This CDR3 has 16 residues. CDR3 coding DNA: TGTGCCACCAGTGACCTCCGACAGGGAAGGGCGGGGGAGCTGTTTTTT. It specifies CATSDLRQGRAGELFF.

This clonotype was counted only a few times. V is TRBV27 and J is TRBJ2-5; possibly TRBD1 for D (6 bases). The CDR3 spans 14 residues. V lost 1 base and J lost 2, with 8 bases in between. The germline V gene encodes CDR1 MNHEY and CDR2 SMNVEV (reference sequence). CDR3 in amino acids: CASSLFGQQETQYF. In DNA form, the CDR3 reads TGTGCCAGCAGTTTATTTGGACAGCAAGAGACCCAGTACTTC.

This chain connects TRBV12-3 or TRBV12-4 to TRBJ2-5; TRBD2 matches 9 bases. The junction had 8 bases not matched to a gene; V was cut back by 4 bases and J by 5 bases. The CDR3 covers 15 residues. The CDR3 DNA reads TGTGCCAGCAGTTCCTATAGCGGGAGTCTGGAGACCCAGTACTTC. Amino acids: CASSSYSGSLETQYF.

This clonotype was seen more than once but under ten times. The chain joins TRBV7-9 to TRBJ2-5; 13 nucleotides agree with TRBD2. Germline values: CDR1 SEHNR, CDR2 FQNEAQ (reference sequence). With 5 bases clipped from V and 5 bases from J, the junction kept 14 bases outside the gene matches. The CDR3 contains 18 residues. The CDR3 region is CASSQLGTSGNPMETQYF. The CDR3 DNA follows: TGTGCCAGCAGCCAATTAGGGACTAGCGGGAATCCCATGGAGACCCAGTACTTC.

With respect to this clonotype: The conserved phenylalanine or tryptophan normally closing the CDR3 is absent here, so this likely arose from a read error. The chain recombines TRBV29-1 with TRBJ2-1; the match to TRBD2 covers 11 bases. Germline values: CDR1 SQVTM, CDR2 ANQGSEA. CDR3 size: 14 residues. V dropped 7 bases and J dropped 3; count of bases not matched to a gene: 5. CDR3 DNA: TGCAGCGCCCTGGGACTAGCGGACTACAATGAGCAGTTCTTA. Its protein product is CSALGLADYNEQFL.

This chain connects TRBV7-9 to TRBJ2-2; tentatively, D is TRBD1 (6 bases). The germline CDR1 and CDR2 sequences are SEHNR and FQNEAQ (reference sequence). V shed 1 base and J shed 2 bases, with 14 bases lying between them. The CDR3 is 17 residues long. The CDR3 spells CASSLDLRTVNTGELFF. The CDR3 nucleotides are TGTGCCAGCAGCTTAGATTTAAGGACAGTCAACACCGGGGAGCTGTTTTTT. The variable domain in full, with the rest retrieved from reference TRBV7-9 and TRBJ2-2, is DTGVSQNPRHKITKRGQNVTFRCDPISEHNRLYWYRQTLGQGPEFLTYFQNEAQLEKSRLLSDRFSAERPKGSFSTLEIQRTEQGDSAMYLCASSLDLRTVNTGELFFGEGSRLTVL.

The J gene is TRBJ2-3, the V gene TRBV7-8, with 10 bases identical to TRBD2. The V and J ends lost 7 bases and 5 bases, in that order; junction bases with no gene match: 6. This CDR3 is built from 14 residues. CDR1 is SGHVS, CDR2 FQNEAQ, per germline. Here the CDR3 DNA reads TGTGCCAGCACACTAGCGGGGTCCGGAGATACGCAGTATTTT. Translated: CASTLAGSGDTQYF.

The chain links TRBV7-6 to TRBJ1-3; D uncertain. The CDR3 consists of 15 residues. V lost 5 bases and J lost 0, with 11 bases in between. Germline V gene lookup returns CDR1 SGHVS and CDR2 FNYEAQ. CDR3 bases: TGTGCCAGCAGCCCACATCTGAGCTCTGGAAACACCATATATTTT. Amino acids: CASSPHLSSGNTIYF. The full variable domain, in which reference TRBV7-6 and TRBJ1-3 provide the parts outside the CDR3, is GAGVSQSPRYKVTKRGQDVALRCDPISGHVSLYWYRQALGQGPEFLTYFNYEAQQDKSGLPNDRFSAERPEGSISTLTIQRTEQRDSAMYRCASSPHLSSGNTIYFGEGSWLTVV.

This clonotype was picked up a small number of times. The rearrangement joins TRBV7-3 to TRBJ2-7; 8 bases agree with TRBD1. CDR1 SGHTA and CDR2 FQGTGA come from the germline V gene. The V and J ends lost 1 base and 0 bases, in that order; junction bases with no gene match: 5. The CDR3 contains 16 residues. This CDR3 is CASSLIDRGPSYEQYF. The CDR3 nucleotides are TGTGCCAGCAGCTTAATTGACAGGGGACCCTCCTACGAGCAGTACTTC.

The chain carries TRBV6-6 and TRBJ2-7; D not resolved. V lost 0 bases and J lost 6, with 15 bases in between. CDR1 and CDR2 from the germline V gene are MNHNY and SVGAGI (reference sequence). The CDR3 length is 15 residues. The CDR3: CASSYSHGGLGEQYF. Here the CDR3 DNA reads TGTGCCAGCAGTTACTCGCACGGCGGCCTCGGCGAGCAGTACTTC.

The chain carries TRBV6-2 or TRBV6-3 and TRBJ2-1, with TRBD1 matching over 8 bases. The V gene's germline CDR1 is MNHEY and CDR2 SVGEGT. Trimming removed 8 bases from V and 8 bases from J; junction bases left unmatched: 8. This CDR3 comprises 13 residues. CDR3 DNA sequence: TGTGCCAGCGGCACAGGGGGTATGGATGAGCAGTTCTTC. This sequence encodes CASGTGGMDEQFF.

This clonotype has only a few counts. The CDR3 nucleotides are TGTGCCAGTAGGGACAGCGCAGATACGCAGTATTTT. This sequence encodes CASRDSADTQYF. The rearrangement uses TRBV7-2 and TRBJ2-3; 7 bases match TRBD1. This CDR3 has 12 amino acids. From germline, CDR1 is SGHTA and CDR2 FQGNSA. Losses at the gene ends were 9 bases for V and 4 bases for J; bases not matched to a gene: 4.

This chain links TRBV7-2 with TRBJ2-3; 11 bases agree with TRBD2. Unmatched junction bases numbered 7, after V lost 5 bases and J lost 3 bases. This CDR3 comprises 16 residues. The germline CDR1 and CDR2 sequences are SGHTA and FQGNSA. Here the CDR3 DNA reads TGTGCCAGCAGCGGATCTAGCGGGGGGAGGACAGATACGCAGTATTTT. Amino acids: CASSGSSGGRTDTQYF.

This chain joins TRBV7-9 and TRBJ2-3; D gene unclear. With 6 bases removed from V and 2 bases from J, the gap between germline ends came to 12 bases. Looked up from germline, CDR1 is SEHNR and CDR2 is FQNEAQ (reference sequence). CDR3 length: 14 residues. The CDR3 nucleotides read TGTGCCAGCAGTTTCCTTGTGGTCACAGATACGCAGTATTTT. Its translation is CASSFLVVTDTQYF.

The sample holds a few counts of this clonotype. This chain joins TRBV4-1 and TRBJ2-3, with D hard to call. This CDR3 has 13 residues. Germline CDR1 is MGHRA and CDR2 is YSYEKL. Trimming took 0 bases from V and 4 from J, leaving 5 bases between them. In DNA form, the CDR3 reads TGCGCCAGCAGCCAAGAGGTTGCAGATACGCAGTATTTT. It translates to CASSQEVADTQYF.

V and J are TRBV18 and TRBJ2-3; the D is unclear. The CDR3 has 13 residues. The germline V gene has CDR1 KGHSH and CDR2 LQKENI. V was pared by 3 bases and J by 4 bases, with 8 bases between. CDR3 DNA sequence: TGTGCCAGCTCACCGTCCATCCCAGATACGCAGTATTTT. This gives the protein CASSPSIPDTQYF.

This chain links TRBV5-6 with TRBJ2-7, with D hard to call. The germline V gene has CDR1 SGHDT and CDR2 YYEEEE. This CDR3 has 13 amino acids. V was clipped by 1 base and J by 4 bases, with 9 bases between them. This CDR3 reads CASSLRSDYEQYF. For the CDR3, the DNA is TGTGCCAGCAGCTTGAGGTCAGATTACGAGCAGTACTTC.

This clonotype appeared a few times. The chain combines TRBV3-1 with TRBJ2-7, with D possibly matching TRBD2 (7 bases). Germline V gene sequence: CDR1 LGHDT, CDR2 YNNKEL (reference sequence). The germline V and J ends were trimmed by 1 base and 6 bases, with 16 bases remaining between them. The CDR3 is 15 amino acids. CDR3 region: CASSQVAGGGSEQYF. DNA of the CDR3: TGTGCCAGCAGCCAAGTTGCCGGGGGCGGGAGCGAGCAGTACTTC.

The V and J genes are TRBV6-5 and TRBJ2-7; 7 positions agree with TRBD2. CDR1 and CDR2 from the germline V gene are MNHEY and SVGAGI. With V trimmed by 7 bases and J by 4 bases, 10 bases remained unmatched. CDR3 length equals 14 residues. DNA for the CDR3: TGTGCCAGCATGGATTTGGATAGCGGGTACGAGCAGTACTTC. This translates into CASMDLDSGYEQYF.

This clonotype was observed a handful of times. V usage is TRBV7-9 and J usage is TRBJ2-7; D might be TRBD1 (6 bases). V was clipped by 5 bases and J by 6 bases, with 20 bases between them. From germline, CDR1 is SEHNR and CDR2 FQNEAQ (reference sequence). This CDR3 spans 15 amino acids. The DNA for the CDR3 is TGTGCCAGCAGCCACGTGGGCTTCAGGGGTGGCGAGCAGTACTTC. Its translation: CASSHVGFRGGEQYF.

This clonotype showed up just a few times. The V and J genes are TRBV4-1 and TRBJ2-7; TRBD2 might be the D (7 bases). The CDR3 length is 13 residues. Looked up from germline, CDR1 is MGHRA and CDR2 is YSYEKL. V was pared by 2 bases and J by 4 bases, with 9 bases between. CDR3 bases: TGCGCCAGCAGCCAAAAGGGGGGGTACGAGCAGTACTTC. Translating gives CASSQKGGYEQYF.

This clonotype came up a few times. This sequence joins TRBV20-1 and TRBJ2-7; TRBD1 is a possible D gene (6 bases). This CDR3 has 17 amino acids. Trimming took 0 bases from V and 2 from J, leaving 20 bases between them. Germline loops: CDR1 DFQATT, CDR2 SNEGSKA (reference sequence). Here the CDR3 DNA reads TGCAGTGCTAGAGAGCGTAAACTCGTGGACAGTACCTACGAGCAGTACTTC. This translates into CSARERKLVDSTYEQYF.

The J gene is TRBJ2-5, the V gene TRBV29-1; 11 positions agree with TRBD1. Germline loops: CDR1 SQVTM, CDR2 ANQGSEA. The J segment lost 0 bases and the V segment lost 7 bases, leaving 7 bases of the junction unmatched. The CDR3 covers 15 residues. The CDR3 region has the DNA TGCAGCGCCGCGAGGGACAGGGGGGACCAAGAGACCCAGTACTTC. Amino acids: CSAARDRGDQETQYF.

This clonotype was counted between two and nine times. The gene calls are TRBV4-3 and TRBJ2-1; D is unresolved. The CDR3 has 16 amino acids. Germline-derived CDR1 and CDR2 are LGHNA and YSLEER. V dropped 0 bases and J dropped 8 bases, with 17 bases sitting between them. This CDR3 is CASSQEWRRTWDEQFF. CDR3 nucleotide sequence: TGCGCCAGCAGCCAAGAGTGGAGAAGGACCTGGGATGAGCAGTTCTTC.

This clonotype was seen more than once but under ten times. The chain has TRBV29-1 and TRBJ2-3, with D uncertain. CDR1 SQVTM and CDR2 ANQGSEA come from the germline V gene. CDR3 length equals 12 residues. The germline V and J ends were trimmed by 4 bases and 1 base, with 6 bases remaining between them. This CDR3 is CSVGTGTDTQYF. The CDR3 DNA is TGCAGCGTTGGGACCGGCACAGATACGCAGTATTTT.

V usage is TRBV6-1 and J usage is TRBJ2-7, with TRBD2 as a possible D gene (6 bases). CDR1 and CDR2 (germline): MNHNS, SASEGT. V was shortened by 10 bases and J by 4 bases, with 17 bases between the two germline ends. The CDR3 has 13 residues. CDR3 amino acids: CATRPGVTYEQYF. DNA of the CDR3: TGTGCCACCCGCCCGGGGGTAACGTACGAGCAGTACTTC.

This clonotype was counted many times. The chain is built from TRBV12-3 or TRBV12-4 and TRBJ2-3, with D possibly being TRBD1 or TRBD2 (5 bases each). This CDR3 is 14 amino acids long. Trimming took 6 bases from V and 10 from J, leaving 20 bases between them. Here the CDR3 DNA reads TGTGCCAGCAGCCACCCCGGGGCCGCAATGGCGCAGTATTTT. Its protein product is CASSHPGAAMAQYF.